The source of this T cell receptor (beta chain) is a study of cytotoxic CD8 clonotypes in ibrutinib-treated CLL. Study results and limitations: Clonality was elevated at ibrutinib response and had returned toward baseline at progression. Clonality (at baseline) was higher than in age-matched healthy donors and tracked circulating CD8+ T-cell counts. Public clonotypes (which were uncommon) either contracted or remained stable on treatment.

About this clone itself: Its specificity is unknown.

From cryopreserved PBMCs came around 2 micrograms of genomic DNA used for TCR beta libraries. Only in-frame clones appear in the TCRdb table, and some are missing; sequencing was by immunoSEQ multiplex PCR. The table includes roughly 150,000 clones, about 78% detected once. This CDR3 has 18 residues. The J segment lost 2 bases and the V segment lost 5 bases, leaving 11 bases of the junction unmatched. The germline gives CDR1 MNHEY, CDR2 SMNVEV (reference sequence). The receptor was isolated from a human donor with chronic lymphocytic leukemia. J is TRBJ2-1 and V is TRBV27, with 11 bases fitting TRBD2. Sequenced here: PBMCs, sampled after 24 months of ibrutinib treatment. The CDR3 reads CASSLQLAGVVPYNEQFF. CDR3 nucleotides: TGTGCCAGCAGTCTCCAACTAGCGGGAGTTGTTCCCTACAATGAGCAGTTCTTC.